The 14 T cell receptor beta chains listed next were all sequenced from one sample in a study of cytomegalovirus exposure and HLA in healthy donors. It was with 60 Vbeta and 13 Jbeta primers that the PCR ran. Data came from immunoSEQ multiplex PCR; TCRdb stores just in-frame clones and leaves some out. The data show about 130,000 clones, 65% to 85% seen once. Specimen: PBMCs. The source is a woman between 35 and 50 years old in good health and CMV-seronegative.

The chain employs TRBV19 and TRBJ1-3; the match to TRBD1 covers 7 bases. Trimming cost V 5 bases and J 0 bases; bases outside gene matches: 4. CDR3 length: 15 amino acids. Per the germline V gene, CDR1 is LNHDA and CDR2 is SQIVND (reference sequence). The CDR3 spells CASSLDRSSGNTIYF. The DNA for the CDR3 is TGTGCCAGTAGTCTGGACAGGAGCTCTGGAAACACCATATATTTT.

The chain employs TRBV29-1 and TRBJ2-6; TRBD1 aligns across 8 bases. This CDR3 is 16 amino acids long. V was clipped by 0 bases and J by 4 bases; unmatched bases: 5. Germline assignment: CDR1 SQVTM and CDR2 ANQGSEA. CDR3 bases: TGCAGCGTTGAAGATAGCAGGGGGCAAGGGGCCAACGTCCTGACTTTC. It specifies CSVEDSRGQGANVLTF.

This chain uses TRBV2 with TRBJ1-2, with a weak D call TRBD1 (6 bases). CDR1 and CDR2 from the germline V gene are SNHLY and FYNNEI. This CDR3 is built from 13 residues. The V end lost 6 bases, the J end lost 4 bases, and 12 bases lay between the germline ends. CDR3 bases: TGTGCCAGCAGGCCGGGACATTCCTATGGCTACACCTTC. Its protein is CASRPGHSYGYTF.

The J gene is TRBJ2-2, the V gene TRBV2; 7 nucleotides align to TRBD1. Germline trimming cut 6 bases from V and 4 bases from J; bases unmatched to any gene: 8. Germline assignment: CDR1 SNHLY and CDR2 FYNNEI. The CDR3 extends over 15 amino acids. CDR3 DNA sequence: TGTGCCAGCAGGGTAGGGACAGCCGGCACCGGGGAGCTGTTTTTT. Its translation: CASRVGTAGTGELFF.

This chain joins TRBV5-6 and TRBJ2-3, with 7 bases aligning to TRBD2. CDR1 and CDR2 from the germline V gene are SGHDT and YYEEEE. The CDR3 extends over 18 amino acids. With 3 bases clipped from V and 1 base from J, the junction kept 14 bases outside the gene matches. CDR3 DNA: TGTGCCAGCAGCTCAAGCCTAGCGGTACTCCTGGGCACAGATACGCAGTATTTT. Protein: CASSSSLAVLLGTDTQYF.

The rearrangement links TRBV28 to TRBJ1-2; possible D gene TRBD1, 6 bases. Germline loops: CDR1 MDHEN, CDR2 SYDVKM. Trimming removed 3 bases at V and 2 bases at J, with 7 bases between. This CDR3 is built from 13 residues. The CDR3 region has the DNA TGTGCCAGCAGTTTCGACAGGAACTATGGCTACACCTTC. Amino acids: CASSFDRNYGYTF.

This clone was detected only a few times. The CDR3 region has the DNA TGTGCCAGCAGCTTAATTGGACAGGGGGGTGAAAAACTGTTTTTT. It is translated as CASSLIGQGGEKLFF. The chain links TRBV11-2 to TRBJ1-4; 10 nucleotides agree with TRBD1. V lost 2 bases to trimming and J lost 7 bases; unmatched junction nucleotides: 4. CDR1 is SGHAT and CDR2 is FQNNGV in the germline V gene. The CDR3 has 15 amino acids.

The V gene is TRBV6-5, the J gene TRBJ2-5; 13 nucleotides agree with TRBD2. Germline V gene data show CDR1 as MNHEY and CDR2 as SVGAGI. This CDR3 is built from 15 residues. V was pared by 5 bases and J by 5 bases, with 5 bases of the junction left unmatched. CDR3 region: CASSLLAGGPETQYF. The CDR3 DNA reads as TGTGCCAGCAGTCTACTAGCGGGGGGGCCGGAGACCCAGTACTTC.

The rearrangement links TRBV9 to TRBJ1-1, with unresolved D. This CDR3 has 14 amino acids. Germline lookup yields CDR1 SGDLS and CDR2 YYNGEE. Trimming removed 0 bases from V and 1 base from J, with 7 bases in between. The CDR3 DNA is TGTGCCAGCAGCGTAGTACAGAGGAACACTGAAGCTTTCTTT. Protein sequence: CASSVVQRNTEAFF.

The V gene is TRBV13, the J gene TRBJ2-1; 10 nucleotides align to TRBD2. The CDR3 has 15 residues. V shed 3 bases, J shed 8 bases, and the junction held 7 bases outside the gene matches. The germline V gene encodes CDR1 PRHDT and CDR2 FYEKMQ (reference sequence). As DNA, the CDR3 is TGTGCCAGCAGCTTCCCGAGCGGGGGGGCCCATGAGCAGTTCTTC. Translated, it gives CASSFPSGGAHEQFF.

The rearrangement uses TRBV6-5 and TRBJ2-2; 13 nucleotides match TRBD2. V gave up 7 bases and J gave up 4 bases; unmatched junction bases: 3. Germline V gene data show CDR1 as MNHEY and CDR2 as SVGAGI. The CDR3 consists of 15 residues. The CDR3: CASTGLAGATGELFF. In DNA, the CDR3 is TGTGCCAGCACTGGACTAGCGGGAGCCACCGGGGAGCTGTTTTTT.

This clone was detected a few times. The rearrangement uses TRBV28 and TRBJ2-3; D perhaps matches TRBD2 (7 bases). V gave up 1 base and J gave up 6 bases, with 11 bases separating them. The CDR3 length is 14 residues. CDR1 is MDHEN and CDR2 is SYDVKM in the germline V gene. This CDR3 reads CASSLFTGGDTQYF. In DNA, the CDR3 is TGTGCCAGCAGTTTATTCACGGGGGGCGATACGCAGTATTTT.

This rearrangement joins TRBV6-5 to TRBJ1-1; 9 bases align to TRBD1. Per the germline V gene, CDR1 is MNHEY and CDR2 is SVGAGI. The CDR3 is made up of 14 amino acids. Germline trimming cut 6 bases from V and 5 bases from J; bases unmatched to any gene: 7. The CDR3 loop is CASRPTGGLTEAFF. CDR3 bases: TGTGCCAGCAGGCCTACAGGGGGCTTGACTGAAGCTTTCTTT.

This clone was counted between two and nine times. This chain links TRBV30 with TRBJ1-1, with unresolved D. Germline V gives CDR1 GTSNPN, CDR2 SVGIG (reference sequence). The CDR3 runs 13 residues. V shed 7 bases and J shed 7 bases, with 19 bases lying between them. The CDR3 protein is CASDVSGDGEAFF. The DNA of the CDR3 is TGTGCCTCCGACGTGTCAGGTGACGGTGAAGCTTTCTTT.